The 8 T cell receptor beta chains given below trace back to one sample, sequenced in a study of T cell repertoires in cytomegalovirus infection. Using its own MiXCR run on the reads, TCRdb lists one record per CDR3 protein. The table has roughly 70,000 distinct CDR3 sequences, 20% seen once. Antigens of these TCRs are unknown. The sequencing used CD8+ T cells from cultured PBMCs, collected from culture after CMV antigen stimulation. Receptors were obtained from a human donor in good health (CMV status not recorded). Some clones in this sample may be carry-over from other donors' samples.

This clonotype was counted a few times. This chain uses TRBV7-9 with TRBJ2-1; D might be TRBD2 (5 bases). V was clipped by 5 bases and J by 3 bases, with 14 bases between them. The CDR3 is made up of 15 amino acids. Germline V CDR1 and CDR2: SEHNR, FQNEAQ (reference sequence). CDR3 DNA: TGTGCCAGCAGCCCTAGGCCAGGAGGCTACAATGAGCAGTTCTTC. It is translated as CASSPRPGGYNEQFF.

V is TRBV12-3 or TRBV12-4 and J is TRBJ1-2; 7 positions match TRBD1. V was pared by 5 bases and J by 10 bases, with 10 bases of the junction left unmatched. This CDR3 is built from 13 residues. CDR3 in amino acids: CASSQFQGGPYTF. In DNA form, the CDR3 reads TGTGCCAGCAGTCAATTTCAGGGGGGTCCCTACACCTTC.

In its sample, this clonotype was seen a few times. V gene TRBV7-2 combines with J gene TRBJ2-1; 11 nucleotides agree with TRBD1. Trimming cost V 5 bases and J 5 bases; bases outside gene matches: 5. The germline gives CDR1 SGHTA, CDR2 FQGNSA. The CDR3 runs 15 residues. The chain's CDR3 is CASSPRDRGDNEQFF. CDR3 DNA: TGTGCCAGCAGCCCCCGGGACAGGGGGGACAATGAGCAGTTCTTC.

This sequence joins TRBV6-2 or TRBV6-3 and TRBJ2-1; D is perhaps TRBD1 or TRBD2 (6 bases each). Trimming cost V 0 bases and J 8 bases, with 17 bases left between them. The CDR3 covers 16 residues. The germline gives CDR1 MNHEY, CDR2 SVGEGT. CDR3 loop: CASSYSSTGGGYEQFF. CDR3 in DNA: TGTGCCAGCAGTTACTCGAGTACCGGGGGCGGGTATGAGCAGTTCTTC.

This clonotype appeared a few times. This chain links TRBV4-1 with TRBJ2-7; D is undetermined. V shed 6 bases and J shed 2 bases, with 14 bases lying between them. CDR1 and CDR2 (germline): MGHRA, YSYEKL. The length of the CDR3 is 14 residues. The CDR3 reads CASSYLPGAYEQYF. For the CDR3, the DNA is TGCGCCAGCAGTTATCTACCGGGTGCCTACGAGCAGTACTTC.

This chain uses TRBV9 with TRBJ2-1; D is ambiguous. Germline-derived CDR1 and CDR2 are SGDLS and YYNGEE. CDR3 size: 14 residues. With 0 bases removed from V and 2 bases from J, the gap between germline ends came to 6 bases. CDR3 protein: CASSVEGTYNEQFF. The CDR3 bases are TGTGCCAGCAGCGTAGAGGGCACCTACAATGAGCAGTTCTTC. The full variable domain, rest sourced from reference TRBV9 and TRBJ2-1, is DSGVTQTPKHLITATGQRVTLRCSPRSGDLSVYWYQQSLDQGLQFLIQYYNGEERAKGNILERFSAQQFPDLHSELNLSSLELGDSALYFCASSVEGTYNEQFFGPGTRLTVL.

This clonotype was detected a few times. The V call is TRBV7-2, the J call TRBJ2-7, with 12 bases aligning to TRBD2. Germline V gene sequence: CDR1 SGHTA, CDR2 FQGNSA. J gave up 3 bases and V 6 bases, and 6 bases lay outside the gene matches. CDR3 size: 15 residues. The CDR3 bases are TGTGCCAGCAGGTACACGGGACTAGCGGGCTACGAGCAGTACTTC. Translating gives CASRYTGLAGYEQYF.

This clonotype turned up a few times. The chain couples TRBV4-3 to TRBJ2-3, with 13 bases lining up with TRBD2. The CDR3 has 18 residues. Germline trimming cut 0 bases from V and 4 bases from J; bases unmatched to any gene: 7. The germline CDR1 and CDR2 sequences are LGHNA and YSLEER. This chain's CDR3 is CASSQDVGTSGVPDTQYF. Written as DNA, the CDR3 is TGCGCCAGCAGCCAAGATGTCGGGACTAGCGGGGTACCAGATACGCAGTATTTT.